These 8 T cell receptor beta chains were all obtained from the same sample, sequenced in a study of blood T cell repertoires in COVID-19. TCRdb keeps only in-frame clones here, not all; method: immunoSEQ multiplex PCR. The table lists some 250,000 clones, more than 75% of them singletons. The sequencing sample was made of peripheral blood. Every receptor here comes from a man older than 75 with acute or convalescent COVID-19.

The J gene is TRBJ1-2, the V gene TRBV21-1; the DNA was not used to check the table's D call, TRBD1. TRBV21-1 is noted as a pseudogene. The CDR3 spans 14 residues. CDR3 region: CASSGQGIPYGYTF. For the CDR3, the DNA is TGTGCCAGCAGTGGACAGGGGATCCCCTATGGCTACACCTTC.

This clone has only one observation. The chain carries TRBV9 and TRBJ2-3; D remains ambiguous. This CDR3 is 14 amino acids long. Germline V gene sequence: CDR1 SGDLS, CDR2 YYNGEE. Between the trimmed V and J ends, which lost 0 bases and 0 bases, there was a span of 5 bases. The CDR3 protein is CASSVDSSTDTQYF. The DNA for the CDR3 is TGTGCCAGCAGCGTAGATAGCAGCACAGATACGCAGTATTTT.

The genes are TRBV28 and TRBJ2-7, with D tentatively TRBD1 (5 bases). CDR1 is MDHEN and CDR2 is SYDVKM in the germline V gene. This CDR3 has 15 residues. Trimming stripped 5 bases from V and 3 bases from J, with 17 bases between. CDR3 sequence (DNA): TGTGCCAGCAGTCAAGGGGAATGGAGTGGCTACGAGCAGTACTTC. Its protein product is CASSQGEWSGYEQYF.

V gene TRBV2 combines with J gene TRBJ1-2; D remains unclear. This CDR3 has 14 amino acids. The V gene lost 0 bases and the J gene lost 8 bases, with 13 bases spanning the gap. Germline CDR1 reads SNHLY; CDR2 reads FYNNEI. Here the CDR3 DNA reads TGTGCCAGCAGTGAAGCGCTTCTGAGGAGGGGCTACACCTTC. This encodes CASSEALLRRGYTF.

The chain uses TRBV28 and TRBJ1-5, with 10 bases identical to TRBD1. Germline lookup yields CDR1 MDHEN and CDR2 SYDVKM. The CDR3 is 15 amino acids. V shed 4 bases, J shed 7 bases, and the junction held 7 bases outside the gene matches. CDR3 in amino acids: CASSWGQGKMQPQHF. In nucleotides, the CDR3 is TGTGCCAGCAGTTGGGGACAGGGGAAGATGCAGCCCCAGCATTTT.

The chain links TRBV28 to TRBJ1-1; D may be TRBD1 (5 bases). Trimming pared 3 bases from V and 7 bases from J, leaving 9 bases between. From germline, CDR1 is MDHEN and CDR2 SYDVKM. The CDR3 length is 12 residues. CDR3 residues: CASSFPQGEAFF. CDR3 nucleotides: TGTGCCAGCAGTTTTCCCCAGGGTGAAGCTTTCTTT.

This clone was detected a few times. The chain uses TRBV6-5 and TRBJ1-5; D perhaps matches TRBD1 (5 bases). V gave up 9 bases and J gave up 2 bases, with 17 bases separating them. This CDR3 has 15 amino acids. The germline V gene has CDR1 MNHEY and CDR2 SVGAGI. CDR3 DNA: TGTGCCAGTTCCCAGGGATCTCGGGGCAATCAGCCCCAGCATTTT. This sequence encodes CASSQGSRGNQPQHF.

The V call is TRBV28, the J call TRBJ1-2; TRBD1 aligns across 9 bases. There are 14 residues in the CDR3. Germline V CDR1 and CDR2: MDHEN, SYDVKM. Losses at the gene ends were 6 bases for V and 5 bases for J; bases not matched to a gene: 7. The CDR3 loop is CASRGQGAGYGYTF. CDR3 nucleotide sequence: TGTGCCAGCAGGGGACAGGGCGCCGGGTATGGCTACACCTTC.